This T cell receptor beta chain was captured in a study of T cell repertoires in cytomegalovirus infection. Study summary: Both recently identified HLA-C-restricted and well-studied HLA-B-restricted CMV epitopes were used in the study.

The CDR3 covers 14 residues. In germline, CDR1 is LNHDA, CDR2 SQIVND (reference sequence). V was cut by 5 bases and J by 3 bases, with 13 bases left in between. As concerns this clonotype: Its matching antigen is unknown.

TCRdb re-analysed the reads in MiXCR, keeping a single row per CDR3 protein. The sample holds 250,000 to 300,000 distinct CDR3 sequences, around 20% seen once. This clonotype was sampled from a human donor in good health (CMV status not recorded). Some clones in this sample may be carry-over from other donors' samples. The material was cultured PBMCs, obtained from culture after CMV antigen stimulation. The chain combines TRBV19 with TRBJ1-1; D is unresolved. CDR3 coding DNA: TGTGCCAGTAGTTTCGAGGGAGGATACACTGAAGCTTTCTTT. Its protein product is CASSFEGGYTEAFF.